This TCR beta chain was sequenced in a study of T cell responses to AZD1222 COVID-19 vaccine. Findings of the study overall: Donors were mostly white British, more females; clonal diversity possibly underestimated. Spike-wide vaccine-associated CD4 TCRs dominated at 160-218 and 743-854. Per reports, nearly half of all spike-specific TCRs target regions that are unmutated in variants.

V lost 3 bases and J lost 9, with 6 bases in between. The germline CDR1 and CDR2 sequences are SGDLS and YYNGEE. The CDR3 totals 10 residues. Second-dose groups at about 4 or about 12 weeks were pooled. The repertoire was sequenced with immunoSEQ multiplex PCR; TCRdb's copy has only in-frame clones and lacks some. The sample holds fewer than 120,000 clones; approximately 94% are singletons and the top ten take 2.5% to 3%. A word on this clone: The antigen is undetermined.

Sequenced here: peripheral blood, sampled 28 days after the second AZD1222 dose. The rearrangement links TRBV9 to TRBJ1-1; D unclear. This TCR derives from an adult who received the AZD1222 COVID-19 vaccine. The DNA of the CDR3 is TGTGCCAGCAGCGGCGTAAAAGCTTTCTTT. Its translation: CASSGVKAFF.